In this sample, the clone carrying this TCR beta chain turned up many times. With 4 bases removed from V and 0 bases from J, the gap between germline ends came to 21 bases. Germline V lookup: CDR1 MDHEN, CDR2 SYDVKM. This CDR3 contains 18 residues. The data derive from a study of T cells in Graves' hyperthyroidism and ophthalmopathy. Across the study: Upon initial diagnosis and before any treatment, peripheral blood was collected.

Clinical symptoms, serum thyroxine, TRAb, thyroid ultrasound and orbital computed tomography established diagnosis. Researchers amplified the TCR beta CDR3 regions from RNA transcripts. HTBI primers drove first-round RT-PCR of the TCR CDR3. MiXCR was run by TCRdb on the multiplex PCR reads, yielding one entry per CDR3 protein. The sample has more than 300,000 distinct CDR3 sequences, 14% seen once; the top ten hold just under 25%. This clonotype was sampled from a woman between 25 and 40 years old with Graves' hyperthyroidism. The sample taken for sequencing was blood. V usage is TRBV28 and J usage is TRBJ1-2; D gene unclear. CDR3 nucleotides: TGTGCCAGCAGTTCCACCCTGGACTCCCGGTATTCTAACTATGGCTACACCTTC. This translates into CASSSTLDSRYSNYGYTF.